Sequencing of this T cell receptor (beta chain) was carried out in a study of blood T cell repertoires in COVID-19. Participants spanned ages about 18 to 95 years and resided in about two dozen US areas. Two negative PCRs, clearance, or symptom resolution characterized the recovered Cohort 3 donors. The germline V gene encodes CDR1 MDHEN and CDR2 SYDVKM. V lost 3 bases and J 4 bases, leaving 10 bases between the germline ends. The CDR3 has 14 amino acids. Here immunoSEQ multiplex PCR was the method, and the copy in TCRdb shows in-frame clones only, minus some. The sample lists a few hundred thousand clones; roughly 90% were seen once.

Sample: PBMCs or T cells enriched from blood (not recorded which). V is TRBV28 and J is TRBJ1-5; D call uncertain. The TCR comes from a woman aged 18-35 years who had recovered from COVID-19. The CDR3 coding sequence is TGTGCCAGCAGTTTGGAGGACCCGAATCAGCCCCAGCATTTT. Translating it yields CASSLEDPNQPQHF.